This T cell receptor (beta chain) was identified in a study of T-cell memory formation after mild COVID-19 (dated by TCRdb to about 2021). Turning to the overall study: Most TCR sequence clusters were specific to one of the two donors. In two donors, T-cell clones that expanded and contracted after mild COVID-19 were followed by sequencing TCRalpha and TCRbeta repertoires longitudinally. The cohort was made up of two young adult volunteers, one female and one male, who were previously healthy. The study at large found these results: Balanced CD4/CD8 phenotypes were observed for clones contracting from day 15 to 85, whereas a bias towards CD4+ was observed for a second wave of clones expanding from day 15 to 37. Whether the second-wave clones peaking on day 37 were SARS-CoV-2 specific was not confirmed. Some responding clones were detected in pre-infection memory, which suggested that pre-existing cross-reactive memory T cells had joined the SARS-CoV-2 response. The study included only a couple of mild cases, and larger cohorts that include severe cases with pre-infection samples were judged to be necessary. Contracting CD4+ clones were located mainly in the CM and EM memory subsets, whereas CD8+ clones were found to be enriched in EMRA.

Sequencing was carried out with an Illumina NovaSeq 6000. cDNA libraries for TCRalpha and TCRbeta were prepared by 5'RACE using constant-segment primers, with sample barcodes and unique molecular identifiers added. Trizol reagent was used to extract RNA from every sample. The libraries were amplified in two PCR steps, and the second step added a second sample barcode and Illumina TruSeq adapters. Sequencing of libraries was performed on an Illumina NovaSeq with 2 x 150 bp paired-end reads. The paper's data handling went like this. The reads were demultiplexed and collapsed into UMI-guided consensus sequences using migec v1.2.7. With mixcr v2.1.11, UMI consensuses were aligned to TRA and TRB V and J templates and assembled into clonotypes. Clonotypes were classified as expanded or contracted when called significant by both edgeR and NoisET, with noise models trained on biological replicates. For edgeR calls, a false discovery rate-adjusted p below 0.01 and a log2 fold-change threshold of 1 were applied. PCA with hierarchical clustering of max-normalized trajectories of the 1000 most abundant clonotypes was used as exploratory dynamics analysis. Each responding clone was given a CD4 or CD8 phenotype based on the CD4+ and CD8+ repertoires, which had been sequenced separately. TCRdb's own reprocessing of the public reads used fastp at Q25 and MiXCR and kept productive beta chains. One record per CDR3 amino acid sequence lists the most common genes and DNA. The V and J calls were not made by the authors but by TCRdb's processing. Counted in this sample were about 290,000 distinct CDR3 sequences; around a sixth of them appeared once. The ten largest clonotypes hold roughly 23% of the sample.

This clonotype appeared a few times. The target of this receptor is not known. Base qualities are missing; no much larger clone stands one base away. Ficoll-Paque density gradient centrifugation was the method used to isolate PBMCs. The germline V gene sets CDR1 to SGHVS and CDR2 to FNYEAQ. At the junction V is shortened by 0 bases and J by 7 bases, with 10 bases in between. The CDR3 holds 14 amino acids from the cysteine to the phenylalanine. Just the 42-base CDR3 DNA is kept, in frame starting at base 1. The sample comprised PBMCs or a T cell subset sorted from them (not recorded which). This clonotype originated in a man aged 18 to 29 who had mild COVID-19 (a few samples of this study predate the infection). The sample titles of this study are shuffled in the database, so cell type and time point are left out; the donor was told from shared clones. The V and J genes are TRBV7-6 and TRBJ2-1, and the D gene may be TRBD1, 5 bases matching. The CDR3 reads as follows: CASSLASAGNEQFF. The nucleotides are TGTGCCAGCAGCTTAGCGTCGGCAGGGAATGAGCAGTTCTTC.